A single sample is the source of the 26 T cell receptor beta chains below, sequenced in a study of OX40 agonist ivuxolimab in advanced cancers. Clones were read by immunoSEQ multiplex PCR, and TCRdb kept only the in-frame ones, dropping some. The profile shows 55,000 to 80,000 clones, 85% to 90% of them singletons. This sample comprised CD4+ or CD8+ T cells sorted from blood, obtained in a trial of the OX40 agonist ivuxolimab. The origin of the receptors is an adult with an advanced solid tumor such as melanoma, head and neck, liver or kidney cancer.

This clone was detected once. The chain uses TRBV5-6 and TRBJ2-3; 7 positions agree with TRBD1. V lost 4 bases and J lost 2; bases outside the gene matches: 7. This CDR3 spans 15 amino acids. Per the germline V gene, CDR1 is SGHDT and CDR2 is YYEEEE. The CDR3 here is CASSRTGVATDTQYF. The CDR3, as DNA: TGTGCCAGCAGCCGAACAGGGGTGGCCACAGATACGCAGTATTTT.

DNA of the CDR3: TGTGCCAGCAGTTCGGGACGGATGAACACCGGGGAGCTGTTTTTT. It specifies CASSSGRMNTGELFF. The chain combines TRBV7-2 with TRBJ2-2, with D perhaps being TRBD1 or TRBD2 (5 bases each). The CDR3 loop spans 15 amino acids. Trimming removed 6 bases at V and 1 base at J, with 12 bases between. Germline V lookup: CDR1 SGHTA, CDR2 FQGNSA.

The V call is TRBV18, the J call TRBJ1-6; 7 bases fit TRBD1. Germline V gives CDR1 KGHSH, CDR2 LQKENI. The CDR3 is made up of 15 amino acids. V lost 5 bases to trimming and J lost 7 bases; unmatched junction nucleotides: 8. The CDR3 sequence is CASSSTGTVNSPLHF. The CDR3 nucleotides read TGTGCCAGCTCATCCACCGGGACAGTCAATTCACCCCTCCACTTT.

J is TRBJ2-3 and V is TRBV5-6; TRBD1 aligns across 9 bases. Germline values: CDR1 SGHDT, CDR2 YYEEEE. Unmatched junction bases numbered 3, after V lost 1 base and J lost 0 bases. The CDR3 length is 16 residues. CDR3 sequence reads: CASSLLGQGSTDTQYF. The CDR3 DNA reads TGTGCCAGCAGCTTGTTGGGACAGGGCAGCACAGATACGCAGTATTTT.

There are a few counts of this clone. The chain carries TRBV6-1 and TRBJ1-4, with D possibly being TRBD1 (6 bases). Germline values: CDR1 MNHNS, CDR2 SASEGT. The CDR3 runs 13 residues. The germline V and J ends were trimmed by 4 bases and 5 bases, with 8 bases remaining between them. The CDR3 nucleotides are TGTGCCAGCAGTGCTGGACAGAATGAAAAACTGTTTTTT. Translating gives CASSAGQNEKLFF.

The genes are TRBV19 and TRBJ2-7; 16 bases align to TRBD2. V dropped 7 bases and J dropped 4; count of bases not matched to a gene: 4. Germline V gives CDR1 LNHDA, CDR2 SQIVND (reference sequence). The CDR3 is 15 amino acids. The CDR3 nucleotides read TGTGCCAGTAACCCGGGACTAGCGGGAGGGTACGAGCAGTACTTC. The encoded protein is CASNPGLAGGYEQYF.

This clone was recorded once. This chain uses TRBV9 with TRBJ2-2, with unresolved D. V lost 1 base and J 5 bases, leaving 3 bases between the germline ends. Germline assignment: CDR1 SGDLS and CDR2 YYNGEE. The CDR3 loop spans 12 amino acids. In DNA, the CDR3 is TGTGCCAGCAGCGTATATACCGGGGAGCTGTTTTTT. This translates into CASSVYTGELFF.

The chain is built from TRBV5-8 and TRBJ1-2; 10 nucleotides match TRBD1. This CDR3 contains 16 residues. The germline V gene encodes CDR1 SGHTS and CDR2 YDEGEE. The trim removed 9 bases at V and 0 bases at J, leaving 11 bases unmatched. CDR3 sequence: CATLPGQGNSNYGYTF. The CDR3 DNA sequence: TGTGCCACCCTGCCGGGACAGGGGAATTCTAACTATGGCTACACCTTC. The full variable domain, rest sourced from reference TRBV5-8 and TRBJ1-2, is EAGVTQSPTHLIKTRGQQATLRCSPISGHTSVYWYQQALGLGLQFLLWYDEGEERNRGNFPPRFSGRQFPNYSSELNVNALELEDSALYLCATLPGQGNSNYGYTFGSGTRLTVV.

The chain uses TRBV10-3 and TRBJ2-5; a possible D gene is TRBD2 (6 bases). This CDR3 comprises 13 residues. CDR1 is ENHRY, CDR2 SYGVKD, per germline. Trimming pared 6 bases from V and 5 bases from J, leaving 13 bases between. This chain's CDR3 is CAIRRDWGETQYF. In DNA, the CDR3 is TGTGCCATCAGACGGGACTGGGGGGAGACCCAGTACTTC.

The J gene is TRBJ1-2, the V gene TRBV4-3; TRBD1 aligns across 9 bases. Germline loops: CDR1 LGHNA, CDR2 YSLEER. The trim removed 0 bases at V and 5 bases at J, leaving 7 bases unmatched. CDR3 length equals 16 residues. The CDR3, as DNA: TGCGCCAGCAGCCAAGATATAGGGACAGGGAGATATGGCTACACCTTC. This codes for CASSQDIGTGRYGYTF.

CDR3 sequence: CASSVRVWDTEAFF. The CDR3 nucleotides read TGTGCCAGTAGTGTCAGGGTCTGGGACACTGAAGCTTTCTTT. The V call is TRBV19, the J call TRBJ1-1; possible D gene TRBD1, 5 bases. V gave up 5 bases and J gave up 3 bases, with 13 bases separating them. This CDR3 is 14 amino acids long. Germline assignment: CDR1 LNHDA and CDR2 SQIVND (reference sequence). The full variable domain, in which reference TRBV19 and TRBJ1-1 provide the parts outside the CDR3, is DGGITQSPKYLFRKEGQNVTLSCEQNLNHDAMYWYRQDPGQGLRLIYYSQIVNDFQKGDIAEGYSVSREKKESFPLTVTSAQKNPTAFYLCASSVRVWDTEAFFGQGTRLTVV.

This chain joins TRBV7-2 and TRBJ2-1, with no clear D. V dropped 2 bases and J dropped 2 bases, with 10 bases sitting between them. Germline-derived CDR1 and CDR2 are SGHTA and FQGNSA. The CDR3 is made up of 15 amino acids. The DNA for the CDR3 is TGTGCCAGCAGCTTACGGCGGTTACCCTACAATGAGCAGTTCTTC. Protein product: CASSLRRLPYNEQFF.

V usage is TRBV20-1 and J usage is TRBJ1-5; D gene ambiguous. Looked up from germline, CDR1 is DFQATT and CDR2 is SNEGSKA (reference sequence). V was shortened by 2 bases and J by 13 bases, with 9 bases between the two germline ends. CDR3 size: 10 residues. CDR3 residues: CSARLRFQHF. The DNA of the CDR3 is TGCAGTGCTAGACTCCGTTTTCAGCATTTT.

The chain recombines TRBV21-1 with TRBJ2-7; TRBD2, as called in the table, went unchecked against the DNA. TRBV21-1 is described as a pseudogene. This CDR3 spans 13 amino acids. CDR3 DNA sequence: TGTGCCAGCAATCGAAATGGGGCGGGGGAGCAGTACTTC. Amino acid sequence: CASNRNGAGEQYF.

The chain carries TRBV7-9 and TRBJ2-5; D uncertain. Trimming left V 5 bases short and J 0 bases short, with 10 bases between. The CDR3 has 14 amino acids. In germline, CDR1 is SEHNR, CDR2 FQNEAQ (reference sequence). The CDR3 nucleotides are TGTGCCAGCAGCCCCTGGGTAGACCAAGAGACCCAGTACTTC. This translates into CASSPWVDQETQYF.

The J gene is TRBJ1-5, the V gene TRBV5-6; TRBD1 might be the D (5 bases). Germline CDR1 is SGHDT and CDR2 is YYEEEE. V dropped 2 bases and J dropped 6 bases, with 15 bases sitting between them. The CDR3 spans 15 residues. The CDR3 loop reads CASSLRAGGAQPQHF. As DNA, the CDR3 is TGTGCCAGCAGCTTACGGGCTGGAGGGGCTCAGCCCCAGCATTTT. Together with reference TRBV5-6 and TRBJ1-5, the CDR3 gives the full variable domain: DAGVTQSPTHLIKTRGQQVTLRCSPKSGHDTVSWYQQALGQGPQFIFQYYEEEERQRGNFPDRFSGHQFPNYSSELNVNALLLGDSALYLCASSLRAGGAQPQHFGDGTRLSIL.

This sequence joins TRBV7-6 and TRBJ2-2, with D maybe TRBD2 (5 bases). Deletions cut 7 bases from V and 4 bases from J, with 13 bases between. The CDR3 is made up of 14 amino acids. From germline, CDR1 is SGHVS and CDR2 FNYEAQ. The CDR3 protein is CASTLEGGTGELFF. Here the CDR3 DNA reads TGTGCCAGCACCCTAGAGGGCGGCACCGGGGAGCTGTTTTTT.

The chain links TRBV9 to TRBJ2-5; unclear D gene. Trimming left V 4 bases short and J 4 bases short, with 17 bases between. CDR1 is SGDLS and CDR2 is YYNGEE in the germline V gene. This CDR3 is built from 15 residues. The CDR3 DNA reads TGTGCCAGCAGCTTCCGTGCCGCTAGTTTAGAGACCCAGTACTTC. Protein product: CASSFRAASLETQYF.

The chain recombines TRBV19 with TRBJ2-6; D is ambiguous. Germline CDR1 and CDR2: LNHDA and SQIVND (reference sequence). The V end lost 4 bases, the J end lost 4 bases, and 14 bases lay between the germline ends. The CDR3 spans 16 residues. CDR3 DNA: TGTGCCAGTAGTACTATCCAGATTTTAGGGGCCAACGTCCTGACTTTC. Residues: CASSTIQILGANVLTF.

The chain is built from TRBV10-3 and TRBJ2-3; the D gene is possibly TRBD1 (5 bases). Per germline, CDR1 ENHRY and CDR2 SYGVKD. Trimming removed 11 bases from V and 0 bases from J, with 12 bases in between. The CDR3 has 13 amino acids. For the CDR3, the DNA is TGTGCCGCCAGGGAATCTAGCACAGATACGCAGTATTTT. The encoded protein is CAARESSTDTQYF.

This chain links TRBV5-4 with TRBJ2-1, with TRBD2 identical over 12 bases. The CDR3 is 16 amino acids. Germline values: CDR1 SGHNT, CDR2 YYREEE (reference sequence). V shed 1 base and J 8 bases; nucleotides not matched to a gene: 7. CDR3 nucleotides: TGTGCCAGCAGCTTGAGACTAGCGGGAGTAGGTTATGAGCAGTTCTTC. It is translated as CASSLRLAGVGYEQFF. Full variable domain (outside the CDR3, taken from reference TRBV5-4 and TRBJ2-1): ETGVTQSPTHLIKTRGQQVTLRCSSQSGHNTVSWYQQALGQGPQFIFQYYREEENGRGNFPPRFSGLQFPNYSSELNVNALELDDSALYLCASSLRLAGVGYEQFFGPGTRLTVL.

The chain carries TRBV5-5 and TRBJ1-2, with D maybe TRBD1 (5 bases). CDR3 length: 14 amino acids. Per germline, CDR1 SGHKS and CDR2 YYEKEE (reference sequence). The V gene lost 5 bases and the J gene lost 4 bases, with 15 bases spanning the gap. CDR3 bases: TGTGCCAGCAGTGCCGGGACTGCTAGCTATGGCTACACCTTC. Protein product: CASSAGTASYGYTF.

This clone was recorded once. The genes are TRBV7-3 and TRBJ2-1; D not resolved. The CDR3 spans 12 residues. The germline V and J ends were trimmed by 8 bases and 8 bases, with 13 bases remaining between them. Germline V gene lookup returns CDR1 SGHTA and CDR2 FQGTGA. CDR3 sequence (DNA): TGTGCCAGCGCCATAAGAAGAGATGAGCAGTTCTTC. Amino acid sequence: CASAIRRDEQFF.

DNA of the CDR3: TGTGCCAGCAGTTTCCGTAGCGATGAGACCCAGTACTTC. The encoded protein is CASSFRSDETQYF. This sequence joins TRBV28 and TRBJ2-5; TRBD2 is a possible D gene (5 bases). Trimming removed 3 bases from V and 5 bases from J, with 10 bases in between. Germline CDR1 and CDR2: MDHEN and SYDVKM. This CDR3 region has 13 residues.

The V call is TRBV18, the J call TRBJ2-2; the D is unclear. V dropped 2 bases and J dropped 3 bases, with 10 bases sitting between them. The CDR3 contains 15 residues. CDR1 and CDR2 from the germline V gene are KGHSH and LQKENI. The CDR3 loop is CASSPSSAHTGELFF. CDR3 bases: TGTGCCAGCTCACCAAGTAGTGCCCACACCGGGGAGCTGTTTTTT.

V is TRBV5-1 and J is TRBJ1-2, with 8 bases fitting TRBD1. The CDR3 length is 14 residues. Unmatched junction bases numbered 9, after V lost 4 bases and J lost 7 bases. Per germline, CDR1 SGHRS and CDR2 YFSETQ. The CDR3: CASSGTDRVAGYTF. DNA of the CDR3: TGCGCCAGCAGCGGTACGGACAGGGTGGCTGGCTACACCTTC.